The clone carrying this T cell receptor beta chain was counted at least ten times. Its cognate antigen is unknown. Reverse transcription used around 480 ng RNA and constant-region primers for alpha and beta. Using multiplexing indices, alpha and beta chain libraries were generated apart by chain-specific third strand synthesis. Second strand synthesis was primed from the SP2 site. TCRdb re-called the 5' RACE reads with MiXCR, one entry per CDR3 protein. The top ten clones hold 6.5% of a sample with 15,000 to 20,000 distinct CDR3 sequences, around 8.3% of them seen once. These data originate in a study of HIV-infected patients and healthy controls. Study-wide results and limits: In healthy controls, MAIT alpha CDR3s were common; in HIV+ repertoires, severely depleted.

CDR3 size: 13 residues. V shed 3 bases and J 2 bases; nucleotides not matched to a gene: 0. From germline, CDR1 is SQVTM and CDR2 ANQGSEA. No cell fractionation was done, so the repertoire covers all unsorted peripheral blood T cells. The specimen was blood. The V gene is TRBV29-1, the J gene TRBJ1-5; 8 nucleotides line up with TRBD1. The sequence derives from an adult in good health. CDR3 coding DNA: TGCAGCGTTGAGACAGGGGGCAATCAGCCCCAGCATTTT. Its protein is CSVETGGNQPQHF.